The clone carrying this T cell receptor beta chain has a count of ten or more. The antigen remains unidentified. Germline values: CDR1 MNHEY, CDR2 SVGAGI. V was shortened by 0 bases and J by 1 base, with 4 bases between the two germline ends. The CDR3 has 13 amino acids. The sample's time point: newly diagnosed GD, antithyroid drugs for less than 3 months. Preparation of the TCR library used RNA extracted from PBMCs. The entry originates in a study of regulatory T cells in long-lasting Graves disease. The study, taken as a whole, reports: When disease was persistent, TRBV28, TRBJ1-2 and TRBJ2-5 were the favored segments.

Library construction for TCR beta used iRepertoire HTBI primers and Arm-PCR of CDR3 regions. TCRdb reanalysed the multiplex PCR reads using MiXCR and keeps one entry per CDR3 protein. The data hold 360,000 or so distinct CDR3 sequences, with around 17% observed a single time. These data also formed part of another study, on T cells in Graves' hyperthyroidism and ophthalmopathy.

This material consisted of peripheral blood mononuclear cells (PBMCs), taken at new diagnosis, from a patient treated with antithyroid drugs. The origin of this receptor is a man aged 40-55 years with Graves disease. The chain carries TRBV6-5 and TRBJ2-7; unclear D gene. CDR3 in amino acids: CASSYSRSYEQYF. The CDR3 region has the DNA TGTGCCAGCAGTTACTCTAGGTCCTACGAGCAGTACTTC.